Below are 29 T cell receptor beta chains sequenced from a single sample in a study of a mutant IDH1 vaccine in newly diagnosed glioma. The data were produced by immunoSEQ multiplex PCR, yet TCRdb's version contains in-frame clones alone and is incomplete. The data show over 50,000 clones, about 87% seen once. Their target antigens are unknown. The time point: week 5, during vaccination. In the vaccine, a single dose held 300 ug of the mutant IDH1 20-mer peptide, along with topical imiquimod. The sequencing used PBMCs, collected from a glioma patient whose treatment included an IDH1 peptide vaccine. These receptors all stem from a woman aged 40 to 50 with glioma.

The V and J genes are TRBV6-1 and TRBJ2-5; 10 bases align to TRBD2. This CDR3 is 16 amino acids long. Germline V CDR1 and CDR2: MNHNS, SASEGT. J gave up 5 bases and V 4 bases, and 10 bases lay outside the gene matches. CDR3 sequence: CASSVTLAGGGETQYF. CDR3 DNA sequence: TGTGCCAGCAGTGTAACCTTAGCGGGGGGAGGGGAGACCCAGTACTTC.

This clone was detected once. The chain uses TRBV20-1 and TRBJ1-3; D is unresolved. The CDR3 is made up of 11 amino acids. Trimming stripped 6 bases from V and 0 bases from J, with 3 bases between. Looked up from germline, CDR1 is DFQATT and CDR2 is SNEGSKA (reference sequence). The CDR3 here is CSALSGNTIYF. The CDR3 DNA follows: TGCAGTGCCCTCTCTGGAAACACCATATATTTT.

This clone came up once. CDR3 coding DNA: TGTGCCAGCACAGGGCACTCAAATCAGCCCCAGCATTTT. It is translated as CASTGHSNQPQHF. The chain couples TRBV28 to TRBJ1-5; D perhaps matches TRBD1 (5 bases). Looked up from germline, CDR1 is MDHEN and CDR2 is SYDVKM. CDR3 length equals 13 residues. V was cut by 7 bases and J by 4 bases, with 11 bases left in between.

V and J are TRBV2 and TRBJ2-5; 8 bases agree with TRBD2. The V segment lost 3 bases and the J segment 0 bases; nucleotides outside the gene matches: 0. This CDR3 comprises 14 residues. CDR1 is SNHLY and CDR2 is FYNNEI in the germline V gene. The CDR3 DNA reads TGTGCCAGCAGTGAGCGGGGGGACCAAGAGACCCAGTACTTC. Its translation is CASSERGDQETQYF.

CDR3 nucleotide sequence: TGTGCCAGCAGTTTAGTAATGGTGACTACCTACGAGCAGTACTTC. Protein product: CASSLVMVTTYEQYF. The chain carries TRBV27 and TRBJ2-7; TRBD2 is a possible D gene (5 bases). V lost 2 bases to trimming and J lost 2 bases, with 13 bases between them. Germline CDR1 is MNHEY and CDR2 is SMNVEV (reference sequence). CDR3 size: 15 residues.

This rearrangement joins TRBV11-1 to TRBJ2-5, with TRBD2 identical over 8 bases. The V and J ends lost 3 bases and 0 bases, in that order; junction bases with no gene match: 6. Germline CDR1 SGHAT, CDR2 FQDESV (reference sequence). This CDR3 has 16 amino acids. This CDR3 is CASSLWSGGDQETQYF. CDR3 nucleotide sequence: TGTGCCAGCAGCTTGTGGTCCGGGGGGGACCAAGAGACCCAGTACTTC. The full variable domain, in which reference TRBV11-1 and TRBJ2-5 provide the parts outside the CDR3, is EAEVAQSPRYKITEKSQAVAFWCDPISGHATLYWYRQILGQGPELLVQFQDESVVDDSQLPKDRFSAERLKGVDSTLKIQPAELGDSAMYLCASSLWSGGDQETQYFGPGTRLLVL.

The V gene is TRBV7-9, the J gene TRBJ2-6; the D gene is possibly TRBD1 (6 bases). Trimming took 5 bases from V and 2 from J, leaving 10 bases between them. The CDR3 length is 15 residues. Germline V lookup: CDR1 SEHNR, CDR2 FQNEAQ (reference sequence). The CDR3 nucleotides read TGTGCCAGCAGCCTCAGGGGACCTGGGGCCAACGTCCTGACTTTC. Protein sequence: CASSLRGPGANVLTF.

V is TRBV4-3 and J is TRBJ1-6, with no clear D. CDR1 and CDR2 (germline): LGHNA, YSLEER. V lost 6 bases and J 10 bases, leaving 13 bases between the germline ends. The CDR3 consists of 13 residues. The CDR3 DNA follows: TGCGCCAGCAGACGCCTCGATGGCTCACCCCTCCACTTT. The encoded protein is CASRRLDGSPLHF.

This clone was seen a handful of times. The V gene is TRBV5-4, the J gene TRBJ2-5; D is ambiguous. Per the germline V gene, CDR1 is SGHNT and CDR2 is YYREEE (reference sequence). The V end lost 0 bases, the J end lost 3 bases, and 0 bases lay between the germline ends. The CDR3 has 11 residues. CDR3 sequence (DNA): TGTGCCAGCAGCTTGGAAGAGACCCAGTACTTC. Encoded protein: CASSLEETQYF. The full variable domain, completed using reference TRBV5-4 and TRBJ2-5, is ETGVTQSPTHLIKTRGQQVTLRCSSQSGHNTVSWYQQALGQGPQFIFQYYREEENGRGNFPPRFSGLQFPNYSSELNVNALELDDSALYLCASSLEETQYFGPGTRLLVL.

This chain uses TRBV7-8 with TRBJ2-7; 7 bases map to TRBD2. With V trimmed by 4 bases and J by 3 bases, 9 bases remained unmatched. Germline values: CDR1 SGHVS, CDR2 FQNEAQ. The CDR3 is 15 amino acids. The CDR3 spells CASSSGGSGGYEQYF. CDR3 nucleotides: TGTGCCAGCAGCTCCGGGGGTTCGGGGGGCTACGAGCAGTACTTC.

The rearrangement joins TRBV2 to TRBJ2-6, with TRBD1 matching 8 bases. Germline loops: CDR1 SNHLY, CDR2 FYNNEI. This CDR3 is 16 amino acids long. The V segment lost 3 bases and the J segment 3 bases; nucleotides outside the gene matches: 4. The CDR3 here is CASSDAGGFGANVLTF. DNA for the CDR3: TGTGCCAGCAGTGACGCAGGGGGCTTTGGGGCCAACGTCCTGACTTTC.

CDR3 DNA sequence: TGTGCCAGCAGCCAAGCTCAGGGCCCAGGAGCAACTAATGAAAAACTGTTTTTT. Its protein is CASSQAQGPGATNEKLFF. The rearrangement links TRBV4-2 to TRBJ1-4, with D perhaps matching TRBD1 (5 bases). V was cut by 1 base and J by 0 bases, with 15 bases left in between. This CDR3 is 18 amino acids long. Germline values: CDR1 LGHNA, CDR2 YNFKEQ.

A few counts support this clone. The V call is TRBV27, the J call TRBJ1-1; no clear D. This CDR3 contains 14 residues. Germline V gene lookup returns CDR1 MNHEY and CDR2 SMNVEV (reference sequence). Trimming took off 3 bases at V and 4 bases at J, with 12 bases between the two ends. The CDR3 region has the DNA TGTGCCAGCAGTTTGTCCGCCAGGAGCACTGAAGCTTTCTTT. Amino acids: CASSLSARSTEAFF.

The chain recombines TRBV10-1 with TRBJ2-3, with 7 bases matching TRBD1. J lost 4 bases, V lost 2 bases, and 6 bases had no gene match. Germline CDR1 is WNHNN and CDR2 is SYGVQD (reference sequence). This CDR3 is 15 amino acids long. The CDR3, as DNA: TGCGCCAGCAGTGAGACAGGGGAGAGTGCAGATACGCAGTATTTT. It is translated as CASSETGESADTQYF.

J is TRBJ1-6 and V is TRBV5-1, with no clear D. CDR1 is SGHRS and CDR2 is YFSETQ in the germline V gene. Trimming cost V 0 bases and J 7 bases, with 11 bases left between them. This CDR3 is built from 15 residues. The CDR3 nucleotides are TGCGCCAGCAGCTTGGCCGGGGAACCAAATTCACCCCTCCACTTT. Amino acid sequence: CASSLAGEPNSPLHF.

The gene calls are TRBV12-1 and TRBJ2-3; the DNA was not used to check the table's D call, TRBD2. TRBV12-1 is classified as a pseudogene. The CDR3 loop spans 17 amino acids. For the CDR3, the DNA is TGTGCCAGCAGCTTATCCGGGACTAGCGGGGGGGTAAATACGCAGTATTTT. This sequence encodes CASSLSGTSGGVNTQYF.

As DNA, the CDR3 is TGTGCCAGCAGTCAGGACAGGGGAGCTTTCTTT. Translating gives CASSQDRGAFF. The gene calls are TRBV2 and TRBJ1-1, with 9 bases identical to TRBD1. Per the germline V gene, CDR1 is SNHLY and CDR2 is FYNNEI. CDR3 length: 11 residues. Trimming at V came to 5 bases and at J to 10 bases, leaving 2 bases not matched to a gene.

J is TRBJ2-5 and V is TRBV5-5, with D perhaps assigned TRBD1 or TRBD2 (5 bases each). Trimming stripped 4 bases from V and 5 bases from J, with 18 bases between. CDR1 SGHKS and CDR2 YYEKEE come from the germline V gene (reference sequence). The CDR3 consists of 15 residues. For the CDR3, the DNA is TGTGCCAGCAGCCTGAGGGCAGGGTTGATGGAGACCCAGTACTTC. It specifies CASSLRAGLMETQYF.

This rearrangement joins TRBV7-2 to TRBJ2-7; 7 positions match TRBD2. This CDR3 has 15 amino acids. Trimming cost V 5 bases and J 0 bases; bases outside gene matches: 7. The germline CDR1 and CDR2 sequences are SGHTA and FQGNSA. CDR3 DNA: TGTGCCAGCAGCCCACAGCGCGGGAGCTCCTACGAGCAGTACTTC. Translation: CASSPQRGSSYEQYF.

V usage is TRBV28 and J usage is TRBJ1-1; D may be TRBD1 (5 bases). This CDR3 comprises 13 residues. Germline lookup yields CDR1 MDHEN and CDR2 SYDVKM. Trimming pared 2 bases from V and 10 bases from J, leaving 14 bases between. CDR3 sequence reads: CASSLGGGGVAFF. The CDR3 DNA follows: TGTGCCAGCAGTTTAGGGGGGGGAGGGGTAGCTTTCTTT.

This clone appeared once. This chain links TRBV13 with TRBJ2-7; D not resolved. V was pared by 5 bases and J by 3 bases, with 14 bases between. From germline, CDR1 is PRHDT and CDR2 FYEKMQ (reference sequence). This CDR3 contains 14 residues. The DNA for the CDR3 is TGTGCCAGCAGCGCGACGGGCCTTATCTACGAGCAGTACTTC. Translation gives CASSATGLIYEQYF.

The CDR3 loop is CASLNLGRSRDGTDTQYF. The CDR3 coding sequence is TGTGCCAGTCTAAACCTCGGCCGGTCAAGGGATGGGACAGATACGCAGTATTTT. This rearrangement joins TRBV7-9 to TRBJ2-3; D unresolved. This CDR3 has 18 residues. In germline, CDR1 is SEHNR, CDR2 FQNEAQ (reference sequence). V dropped 9 bases and J dropped 3 bases, with 28 bases sitting between them. Full variable domain (outside the CDR3, taken from reference TRBV7-9 and TRBJ2-3): DTGVSQNPRHKITKRGQNVTFRCDPISEHNRLYWYRQTLGQGPEFLTYFQNEAQLEKSRLLSDRFSAERPKGSFSTLEIQRTEQGDSAMYLCASLNLGRSRDGTDTQYFGPGTRLTVL.

The chain is built from TRBV19 and TRBJ1-1; D is perhaps TRBD1 (6 bases). Trimming pared 1 base from V and 3 bases from J, leaving 12 bases between. Germline V lookup: CDR1 LNHDA, CDR2 SQIVND (reference sequence). The CDR3 runs to 15 residues. CDR3: CASSIGTGIDTEAFF. Here the CDR3 DNA reads TGTGCCAGTAGTATAGGTACAGGGATTGACACTGAAGCTTTCTTT. The full variable domain, its missing parts supplied by reference TRBV19 and TRBJ1-1, is DGGITQSPKYLFRKEGQNVTLSCEQNLNHDAMYWYRQDPGQGLRLIYYSQIVNDFQKGDIAEGYSVSREKKESFPLTVTSAQKNPTAFYLCASSIGTGIDTEAFFGQGTRLTVV.

The chain links TRBV7-2 to TRBJ1-6, with D possibly TRBD1 on 6 matching bases. This CDR3 has 15 amino acids. The V and J ends lost 2 bases and 6 bases respectively, with 11 bases between them. Germline V gene lookup returns CDR1 SGHTA and CDR2 FQGNSA. The CDR3 sequence: CASSLLGASNSPLHF. In DNA, the CDR3 is TGTGCCAGCAGCTTATTGGGGGCGTCTAATTCACCCCTCCACTTT.

This chain links TRBV7-9 with TRBJ1-1; D uncertain. V was cut by 1 base and J by 0 bases, with 6 bases left in between. CDR1 is SEHNR and CDR2 is FQNEAQ in the germline V gene (reference sequence). The CDR3 has 14 amino acids. For the CDR3, the DNA is TGTGCCAGCAGCTTAGTAGGCATGAACACTGAAGCTTTCTTT. It encodes CASSLVGMNTEAFF.

The chain uses TRBV5-1 and TRBJ2-2; possibly TRBD1 for D (6 bases). Germline V gives CDR1 SGHRS, CDR2 YFSETQ. The CDR3 contains 16 residues. Trimming took off 0 bases at V and 2 bases at J, with 11 bases between the two ends. CDR3 bases: TGCGCCAGCAGCTTGGAGTCAGGGACAAACACCGGGGAGCTGTTTTTT. The encoded protein is CASSLESGTNTGELFF.

The CDR3 bases are TGCGCCAGCAGCCAAGAGGAGGGGTGGGAGCAGTACTTC. Its translation: CASSQEEGWEQYF. The J gene is TRBJ2-7, the V gene TRBV4-1; D perhaps matches TRBD2 (6 bases). Germline V gene data show CDR1 as MGHRA and CDR2 as YSYEKL. V shed 0 bases and J shed 7 bases, with 10 bases lying between them. The CDR3 spans 13 residues.

This clone was recorded once. This chain links TRBV6-1 with TRBJ1-5; a weak D match, TRBD1 (6 bases). CDR3 length: 14 amino acids. V lost 2 bases and J lost 6, with 11 bases in between. Germline-derived CDR1 and CDR2 are MNHNS and SASEGT. CDR3 sequence (DNA): TGTGCCAGCAGTGAACAGGGGCAAGTTCAGCCCCAGCATTTT. Amino acid sequence: CASSEQGQVQPQHF.

The chain employs TRBV9 and TRBJ2-5; the D gene is possibly TRBD2 (6 bases). The germline V gene has CDR1 SGDLS and CDR2 YYNGEE. This CDR3 has 14 residues. Trimming took off 4 bases at V and 5 bases at J, with 15 bases between the two ends. As DNA, the CDR3 is TGTGCCAGCAGCCCCAACGCAGGGAGGGAGACCCAGTACTTC. Its protein is CASSPNAGRETQYF.